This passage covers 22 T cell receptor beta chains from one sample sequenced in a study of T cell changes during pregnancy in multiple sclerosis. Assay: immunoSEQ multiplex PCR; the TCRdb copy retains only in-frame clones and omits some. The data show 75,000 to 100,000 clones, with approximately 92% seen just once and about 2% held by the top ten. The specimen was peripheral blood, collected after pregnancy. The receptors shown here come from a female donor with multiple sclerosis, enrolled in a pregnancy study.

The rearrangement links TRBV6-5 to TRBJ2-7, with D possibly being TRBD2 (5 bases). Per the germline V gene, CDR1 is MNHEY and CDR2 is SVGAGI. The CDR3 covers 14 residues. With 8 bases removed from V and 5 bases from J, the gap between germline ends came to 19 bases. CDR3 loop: CASGRAGETDEQYF. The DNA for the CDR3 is TGTGCCAGCGGTCGGGCTGGGGAGACCGACGAGCAGTACTTC.

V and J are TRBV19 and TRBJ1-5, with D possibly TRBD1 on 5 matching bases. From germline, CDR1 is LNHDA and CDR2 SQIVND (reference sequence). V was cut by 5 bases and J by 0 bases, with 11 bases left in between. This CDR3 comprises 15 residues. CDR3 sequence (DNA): TGTGCCAGTAGTGCCCGACAGAATAGCAATCAGCCCCAGCATTTT. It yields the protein CASSARQNSNQPQHF. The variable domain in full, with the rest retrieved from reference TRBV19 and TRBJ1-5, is DGGITQSPKYLFRKEGQNVTLSCEQNLNHDAMYWYRQDPGQGLRLIYYSQIVNDFQKGDIAEGYSVSREKKESFPLTVTSAQKNPTAFYLCASSARQNSNQPQHFGDGTRLSIL.

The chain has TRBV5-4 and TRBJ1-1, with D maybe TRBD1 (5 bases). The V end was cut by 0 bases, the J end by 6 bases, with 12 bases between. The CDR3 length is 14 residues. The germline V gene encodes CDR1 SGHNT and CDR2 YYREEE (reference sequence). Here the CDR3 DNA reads TGTGCCAGCAGCTTGGAGGGGTATGGGGCTGAAGCTTTCTTT. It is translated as CASSLEGYGAEAFF.

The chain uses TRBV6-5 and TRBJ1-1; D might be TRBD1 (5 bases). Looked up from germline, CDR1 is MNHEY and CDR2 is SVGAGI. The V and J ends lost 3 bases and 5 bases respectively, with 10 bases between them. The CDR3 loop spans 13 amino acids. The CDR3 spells CASSYGAGTEAFF. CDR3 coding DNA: TGTGCCAGCAGTTATGGGGCTGGGACTGAAGCTTTCTTT.

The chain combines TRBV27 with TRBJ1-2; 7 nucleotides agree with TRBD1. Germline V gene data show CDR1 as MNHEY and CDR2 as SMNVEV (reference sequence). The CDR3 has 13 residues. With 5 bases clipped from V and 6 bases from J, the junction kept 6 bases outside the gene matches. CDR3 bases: TGTGCCAGCAGTCCTGACAGGGATCATGGCTACACCTTC. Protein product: CASSPDRDHGYTF.

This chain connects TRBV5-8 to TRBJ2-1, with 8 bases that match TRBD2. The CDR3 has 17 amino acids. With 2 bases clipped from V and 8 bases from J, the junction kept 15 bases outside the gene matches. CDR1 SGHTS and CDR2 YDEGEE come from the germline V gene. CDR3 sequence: CASSFMTSALATDEQFF. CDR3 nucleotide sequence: TGTGCCAGCAGCTTCATGACTAGCGCCCTCGCGACGGATGAGCAGTTCTTC.

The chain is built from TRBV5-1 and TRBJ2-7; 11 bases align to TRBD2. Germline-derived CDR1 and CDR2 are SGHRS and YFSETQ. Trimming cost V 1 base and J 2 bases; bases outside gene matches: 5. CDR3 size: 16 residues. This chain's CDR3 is CASSLTLAGGAYEQYF. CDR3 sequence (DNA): TGCGCCAGCAGCTTGACCCTAGCGGGAGGCGCCTACGAGCAGTACTTC. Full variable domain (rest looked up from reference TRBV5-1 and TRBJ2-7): KAGVTQTPRYLIKTRGQQVTLSCSPISGHRSVSWYQQTPGQGLQFLFEYFSETQRNKGNFPGRFSGRQFSNSRSEMNVSTLELGDSALYLCASSLTLAGGAYEQYFGPGTRLTVT.

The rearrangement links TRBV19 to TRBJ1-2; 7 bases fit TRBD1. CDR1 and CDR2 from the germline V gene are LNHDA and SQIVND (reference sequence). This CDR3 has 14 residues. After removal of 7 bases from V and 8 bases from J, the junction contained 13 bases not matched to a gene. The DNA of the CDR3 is TGTGCCAGTATCGCGAGACAGGGAGTTGAGGGCTACACCTTC. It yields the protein CASIARQGVEGYTF.

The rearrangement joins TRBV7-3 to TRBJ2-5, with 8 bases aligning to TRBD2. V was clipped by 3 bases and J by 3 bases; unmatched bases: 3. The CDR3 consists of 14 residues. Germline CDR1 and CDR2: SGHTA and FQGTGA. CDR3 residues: CASSLTSEKETQYF. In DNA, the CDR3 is TGTGCCAGCAGCTTGACTAGCGAAAAAGAGACCCAGTACTTC.

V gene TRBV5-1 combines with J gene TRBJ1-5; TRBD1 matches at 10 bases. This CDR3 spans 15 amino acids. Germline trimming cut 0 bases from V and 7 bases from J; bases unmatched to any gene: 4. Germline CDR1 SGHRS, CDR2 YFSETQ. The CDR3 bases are TGCGCCAGCAGCTTGGAGGGGACAGGGGTCCAGCCCCAGCATTTT. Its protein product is CASSLEGTGVQPQHF.

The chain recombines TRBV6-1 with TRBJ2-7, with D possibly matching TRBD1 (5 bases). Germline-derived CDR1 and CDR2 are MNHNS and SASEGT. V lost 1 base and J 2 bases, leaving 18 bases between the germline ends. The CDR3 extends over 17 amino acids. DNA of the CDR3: TGTGCCAGCAGTGAAGGGGGTGGGGCAGGGTCTGCCTACGAGCAGTACTTC. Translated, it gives CASSEGGGAGSAYEQYF.

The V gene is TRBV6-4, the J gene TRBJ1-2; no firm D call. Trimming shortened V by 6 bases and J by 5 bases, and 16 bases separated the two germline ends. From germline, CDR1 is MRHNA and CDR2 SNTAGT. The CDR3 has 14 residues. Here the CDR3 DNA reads TGTGCCAGCAGCCAAGAGTCGGGAGGATATGGCTACACCTTC. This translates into CASSQESGGYGYTF.

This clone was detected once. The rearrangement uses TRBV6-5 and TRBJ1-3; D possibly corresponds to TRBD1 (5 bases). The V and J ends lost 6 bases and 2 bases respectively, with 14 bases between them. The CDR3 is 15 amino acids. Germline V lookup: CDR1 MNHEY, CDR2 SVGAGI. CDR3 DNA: TGTGCCAGCAGCAGCGACGGGGGAACTGGAAACACCATATATTTT. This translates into CASSSDGGTGNTIYF.

The CDR3 loop reads CASSPLSGQGSSYEQYF. CDR3 bases: TGTGCCAGCAGTCCCTTATCCGGACAGGGTAGCTCCTACGAGCAGTACTTC. The V and J genes are TRBV2 and TRBJ2-7, with TRBD1 matching over 8 bases. With V trimmed by 5 bases and J by 0 bases, 12 bases remained unmatched. This CDR3 contains 17 residues. Per germline, CDR1 SNHLY and CDR2 FYNNEI.

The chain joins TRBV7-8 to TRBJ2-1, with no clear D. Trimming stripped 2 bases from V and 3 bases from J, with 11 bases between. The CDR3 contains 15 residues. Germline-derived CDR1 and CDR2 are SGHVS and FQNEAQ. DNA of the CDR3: TGTGCCAGCAGCTTACGCCGAGGAGACTACAATGAGCAGTTCTTC. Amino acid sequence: CASSLRRGDYNEQFF.

CDR3 amino acids: CASSPPPPRAGQPQHF. The CDR3, as DNA: TGTGCCAGCAGCCCCCCCCCTCCGCGGGCTGGCCAGCCCCAGCATTTT. This rearrangement joins TRBV6-6 to TRBJ1-5; D remains ambiguous. Trimming took 6 bases from V and 7 from J, leaving 22 bases between them. This CDR3 contains 16 residues. The germline gives CDR1 MNHNY, CDR2 SVGAGI (reference sequence).

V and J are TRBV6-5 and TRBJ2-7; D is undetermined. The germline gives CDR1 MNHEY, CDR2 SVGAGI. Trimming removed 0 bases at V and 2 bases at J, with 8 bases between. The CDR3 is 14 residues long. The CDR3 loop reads CASSYSTGPYEQYF. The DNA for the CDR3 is TGTGCCAGCAGTTACTCGACTGGCCCCTACGAGCAGTACTTC.

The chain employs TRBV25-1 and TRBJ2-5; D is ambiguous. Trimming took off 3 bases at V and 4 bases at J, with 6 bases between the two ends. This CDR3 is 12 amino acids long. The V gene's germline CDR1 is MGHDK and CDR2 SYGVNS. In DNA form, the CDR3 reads TGTGCCAGCAGTGAGACAACAGAGACCCAGTACTTC. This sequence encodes CASSETTETQYF.

The CDR3 DNA is TGTGCCAGCAGCTTACCCGCCCGGGGTAGGCAGGACTATGGCTACACCTTC. This sequence encodes CASSLPARGRQDYGYTF. The chain is built from TRBV7-2 and TRBJ1-2; D unresolved. Trimming shortened V by 2 bases and J by 3 bases, and 19 bases separated the two germline ends. Germline assignment: CDR1 SGHTA and CDR2 FQGNSA. The CDR3 is made up of 17 amino acids.

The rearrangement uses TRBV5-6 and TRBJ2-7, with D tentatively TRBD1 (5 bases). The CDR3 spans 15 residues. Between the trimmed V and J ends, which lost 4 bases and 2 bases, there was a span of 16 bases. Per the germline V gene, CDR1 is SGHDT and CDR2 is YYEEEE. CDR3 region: CASSPPSDRAYEQYF. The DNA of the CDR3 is TGTGCCAGCAGCCCGCCCTCCGACAGAGCCTACGAGCAGTACTTC.

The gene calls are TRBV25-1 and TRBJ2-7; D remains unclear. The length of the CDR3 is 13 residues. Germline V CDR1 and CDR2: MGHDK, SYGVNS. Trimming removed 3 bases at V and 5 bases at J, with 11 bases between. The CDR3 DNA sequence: TGTGCCAGCAGTGATCGGTTCTTGGACGAGCAGTACTTC. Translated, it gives CASSDRFLDEQYF.

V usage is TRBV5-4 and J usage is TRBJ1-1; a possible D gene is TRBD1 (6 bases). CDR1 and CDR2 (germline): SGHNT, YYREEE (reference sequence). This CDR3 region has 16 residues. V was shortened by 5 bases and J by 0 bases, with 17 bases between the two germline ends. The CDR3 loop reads CASRQDLQGMNTEAFF. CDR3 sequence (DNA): TGTGCCAGCAGACAGGACCTCCAGGGGATGAACACTGAAGCTTTCTTT. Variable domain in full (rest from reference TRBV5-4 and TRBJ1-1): ETGVTQSPTHLIKTRGQQVTLRCSSQSGHNTVSWYQQALGQGPQFIFQYYREEENGRGNFPPRFSGLQFPNYSSELNVNALELDDSALYLCASRQDLQGMNTEAFFGQGTRLTVV.